What follows is one TCR beta chain and its context. These data come from a study of a mutant IDH1 vaccine in newly diagnosed glioma. Study summary: Of treated patients, 62.5% were men and 37.5% women, averaging roughly 40 years. Previous care, which was radiotherapy, temozolomide, or both, most often involved both.

The repertoire was sequenced with immunoSEQ multiplex PCR; TCRdb's copy has only in-frame clones and lacks some. The table shows 30,000 or so clones, with more than 85% occurring only once. Trimming stripped 9 bases from V and 0 bases from J, with 8 bases between. Germline assignment: CDR1 MNHNY and CDR2 SVGAGI (reference sequence). This CDR3 contains 12 residues. Time point here: baseline, week 1 (first vaccination visit). Sample treatment: pre-vaccination baseline after standard-of-care therapy. The astrocytomas were IDH1-mutant, ATRX-negative, and WHO grade 3 or 4. V gene TRBV6-6 combines with J gene TRBJ1-1; D not certain. Sequenced here: PBMCs, sampled from a glioma patient treated with radiotherapy, temozolomide or both. This TCR derives from a woman in her thirties or forties with glioma. The CDR3 DNA reads as TGTGCCAGTTCCGCGATGAACACTGAAGCTTTCTTT. Protein: CASSAMNTEAFF.